This T cell receptor (beta chain) was sequenced in a study of T cells in Graves' hyperthyroidism and ophthalmopathy. RNA transcripts were the template for amplifying TCR beta CDR3 regions. The HTBI primer set served for first-round RT-PCR of the TCR CDR3. TCRdb reprocessed the multiplex PCR reads with MiXCR, giving one entry per CDR3 protein. This table has about 540,000 distinct CDR3 sequences, just over 45% appearing once. Trimming removed 3 bases from V and 1 base from J, with 9 bases in between. This CDR3 spans 13 amino acids. Germline CDR1 reads SQVTM; CDR2 reads ANQGSEA. The sample was peripheral blood or thyroid tissue (not recorded which). The receptor was isolated from a woman aged 18-29 years with Graves' hyperthyroidism. This rearrangement joins TRBV29-1 to TRBJ1-1; D is unclear. In DNA, the CDR3 is TGCAGCGTTGAGCGGGGAGCGAACACTGAAGCTTTCTTT. Its protein is CSVERGANTEAFF.